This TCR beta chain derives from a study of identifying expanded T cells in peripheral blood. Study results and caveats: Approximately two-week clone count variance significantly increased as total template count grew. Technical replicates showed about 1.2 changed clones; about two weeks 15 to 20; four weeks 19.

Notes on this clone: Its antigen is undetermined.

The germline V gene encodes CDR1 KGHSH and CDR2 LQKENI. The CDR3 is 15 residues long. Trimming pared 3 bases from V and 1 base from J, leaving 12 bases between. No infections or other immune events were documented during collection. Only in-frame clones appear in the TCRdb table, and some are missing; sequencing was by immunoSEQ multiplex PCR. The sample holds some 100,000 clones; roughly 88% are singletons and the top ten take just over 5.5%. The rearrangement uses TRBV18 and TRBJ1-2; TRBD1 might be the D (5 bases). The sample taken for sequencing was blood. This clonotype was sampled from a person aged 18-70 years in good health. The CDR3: CASSPSGHVNYGYTF. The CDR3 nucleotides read TGTGCCAGCTCACCGAGTGGACACGTTAACTATGGCTACACCTTC.